This TCR beta chain originates from a study of blood T cells in healthy people across ages (dated by TCRdb to the mid-2010s). The study in broad terms: Template switching captured roughly one uniquely barcoded TCR beta cDNA molecule per two T cells in model experiments. Using the same blood draw, the study looked at two additional independent replicas of 1 million unique cDNA reads for two donors, one aged 18 to 29 and the other aged 80 or older. To avoid experimental bias, donors of different ages were randomly spread across the sequencing lanes. Donors were grouped into four age groups: young (average approximately 16 years), middle-aged (around 39), aged (around 60) and long-lived (about 82). The study measured age-related changes in TCR beta repertoire diversity using deep sequencing normalized with unique cDNA molecular identifiers. What the research found in general, with its limitations: Donor CMV infection status was unknown, potentially confounding age-related changes in expanded clonotypes. Estimates of total diversity from one million sequenced T cells were regarded as lower bounds and underestimates. There was a strong correlation between observed TCR beta diversity and the percentage of naive T cells measured by flow cytometry. Observed TCR beta diversity per million T cells fell roughly linearly with age, and a significant reduction was already apparent by age roughly 40. Because profiling used bulk unsorted PBMCs, naive and antigen-experienced compartments could not be compared conclusively. The long-lived group showed more naive CD4+ T cells, fewer expanded clones and increased TCR diversity than the aged group, suggesting age selection.

Per the germline V gene, SNHLY is the CDR1 and FYNNEI is the CDR2. The CDR3, from cysteine to phenylalanine, totals 13 residues. The only DNA kept is the CDR3, 39 bases in frame from the first base. Trimming takes 7 bases from V and 4 bases from J, and the germline ends sit 11 bases apart. Systemically healthy Caucasian individuals from Russia, 35 to 50 in total and aged roughly 6 to 100 years, were included as donors. Ten milliliters of peripheral blood were drawn from each donor into EDTA-treated Vacutainer tubes. PBMCs were isolated by Ficoll-Paque density-gradient centrifugation, with at least 7 million obtained per sample. Trizol reagent was used to extract total RNA from PBMCs, with at least 5 micrograms per sample. Naive CD45RAhigh/CD27high T cell percentages were measured by flow cytometry on a PBMC aliquot from every donor. Library preparation was by 5' RACE. For sequencing, an Illumina HiSeq 2500 was employed. A second about 7 to 12 cycle PCR used a sample-barcoded 5' primer and a J-beta primer mix. A template-switch 5' adaptor carrying 12 random nucleotides introduced a unique molecular identifier onto each TCR beta cDNA molecule. At least 2.5 million CDR3-containing paired-end reads were obtained from each sample. First-strand cDNA synthesis was performed from all RNA using the Mint cDNA synthesis kit, with priming by a TRBC-specific oligonucleotide. Following uracil-DNA glycosylase treatment, a first 18-cycle PCR with universal primers M1SS and BC2_uni_R was performed on all cDNA. The source study handled its data this way. For normalization, 1 million high-quality reads were randomly selected from each sample, with every read carrying a distinct molecular identifier. Reads with shared molecular identifiers were discarded instead of being binned into consensus sequences. MiTCR, run with a Q25 quality threshold and the strictest error-elimination algorithm, handled CDR3 identification, clonotype clustering and error correction. A nonparametric unseen species model with Euler transformation was used to estimate lower-bound total TCR beta diversity. TCRdb reworked the public reads: Q25 trimming with fastp, MiXCR clone assembly, productive beta chains retained. Records with the same CDR3 protein are collapsed into one entry carrying the most frequent genes and DNA. These V and J calls are TCRdb output, not the study's own analysis. The sample records about 640,000 distinct CDR3 sequences, 58% of which are singletons. About two fifths of the sample is taken by the ten largest.

This clonotype occurred once. It lacks a known antigen. The sample holds no much larger clone one base away, and base qualities are not on file. One read alone lends weak support. The sequence was obtained from a man aged 60-69 years in good health. This receptor chain uses TRBV2 and TRBJ2-1, with no reliable assignment of the D segment. Sequencing used blood. The DNA sequence is TGTGCCAGCACGGCCCAGGAGTACAATGAGCAGTTCTTC. It encodes CASTAQEYNEQFF.